The 23 T cell receptor beta chains reported below all come from one sample, sequenced in a study of OX40 agonist ivuxolimab in advanced cancers. The assay was immunoSEQ multiplex PCR, and TCRdb's table has in-frame clones only and misses some. The data contain roughly 60,000 clones, over 80% of them seen just once; the ten biggest clones take up about 4%. The sample was CD4+ or CD8+ T cells sorted from blood, taken in a trial of the OX40 agonist ivuxolimab. These receptors came from an adult with an advanced solid tumor such as melanoma, head and neck, liver or kidney cancer.

The chain uses TRBV7-9 and TRBJ2-6; the D is unclear. Trimming removed 3 bases from V and 3 bases from J, with 3 bases in between. Germline V gene sequence: CDR1 SEHNR, CDR2 FQNEAQ (reference sequence). The CDR3 is 13 amino acids. CDR3 residues: CASSLDGANVLTF. The CDR3 nucleotides read TGTGCCAGCAGCTTGGATGGGGCCAACGTCCTGACTTTC.

The gene calls are TRBV27 and TRBJ2-3; D unresolved. Germline V gives CDR1 MNHEY, CDR2 SMNVEV (reference sequence). The CDR3 loop spans 15 amino acids. Trimming removed 3 bases from V and 4 bases from J, with 14 bases in between. As DNA, the CDR3 is TGTGCCAGCAGTTTCGGTGCGCAGGATGCAGATACGCAGTATTTT. Its translation: CASSFGAQDADTQYF.

The chain combines TRBV5-5 with TRBJ2-5; D not resolved. V lost 0 bases and J 5 bases, leaving 8 bases between the germline ends. The CDR3 is made up of 13 amino acids. CDR1 and CDR2 (germline): SGHKS, YYEKEE (reference sequence). This CDR3 reads CASSLDPRETQYF. In nucleotides, the CDR3 is TGTGCCAGCAGCTTGGATCCTCGGGAGACCCAGTACTTC.

The rearrangement links TRBV5-5 to TRBJ2-1, with a possible D match to TRBD2 (6 bases). Germline CDR1 is SGHKS and CDR2 is YYEKEE (reference sequence). V lost 2 bases to trimming and J lost 9 bases, with 12 bases between them. The CDR3 contains 13 residues. The CDR3 sequence: CASSFSLGGEQFF. CDR3 bases: TGTGCCAGCAGCTTTAGCTTGGGGGGTGAGCAGTTCTTC.

Here the CDR3 DNA reads TGTGCCAGCAGCAAAGCAGGGGGGGAAGGCACTGAAGCTTTCTTT. Protein sequence: CASSKAGGEGTEAFF. This chain links TRBV21-1 with TRBJ1-1. TRBV21-1 is a documented pseudogene. The CDR3 sequence is 15 residues long.

The chain carries TRBV5-6 and TRBJ1-4; the D is unclear. CDR3 length equals 15 residues. Trimming cost V 3 bases and J 7 bases, with 16 bases left between them. Germline CDR1 and CDR2: SGHDT and YYEEEE. CDR3 loop: CASSYRTPGGEKLFF. CDR3 DNA sequence: TGTGCCAGCAGCTACCGGACCCCAGGTGGTGAAAAACTGTTTTTT.

As concerns this clone: One end of the junction fails to match germline, which may point to a read error. CDR3 nucleotides: TGTGCTAGCAGCCGCGGACTAGCGGAGAACACCGGGGAGCTGTTTTTT. As protein: CASSRGLAENTGELFF. The chain links TRBV7-7 to TRBJ2-2, with 10 bases that match TRBD2. Germline loops: CDR1 SSHAT, CDR2 FNYEAQ (reference sequence). The CDR3 consists of 16 residues.

A note on this clone: The junction and the germline gene differ at one end; a read error may be behind it. J is TRBJ1-2 and V is TRBV19, with D possibly being TRBD1 (5 bases). Germline values: CDR1 LNHDA, CDR2 SQIVND (reference sequence). This CDR3 is built from 13 residues. CDR3 protein: CASSIGPPGLGSF. The CDR3 DNA is TGTGCCAGTAGTATAGGCCCCCCGGGACTGGGCTCCTTC.

This rearrangement joins TRBV7-6 to TRBJ2-3; D unclear. The V gene's germline CDR1 is SGHVS and CDR2 FNYEAQ. The CDR3 has 14 residues. Trimming took off 1 base at V and 3 bases at J, with 8 bases between the two ends. CDR3 nucleotides: TGTGCCAGCAGCTTAGAAGCTTTTACAGATACGCAGTATTTT. This translates into CASSLEAFTDTQYF.

The CDR3 nucleotides are TGTGCCAGCAGAGGACCCTTCCCGGGCGAGCAGTACTTC. Protein sequence: CASRGPFPGEQYF. The chain joins TRBV7-2 to TRBJ2-7; D remains unclear. The CDR3 length is 13 residues. The germline CDR1 and CDR2 sequences are SGHTA and FQGNSA. Trimming cost V 6 bases and J 6 bases, with 15 bases left between them. Drawing the rest from reference TRBV7-2 and TRBJ2-7, the complete variable domain is GAGVSQSPSNKVTEKGKDVELRCDPISGHTALYWYRQSLGQGLEFLIYFQGNSAPDKSGLPSDRFSAERTGGSVSTLTIQRTQQEDSAVYLCASRGPFPGEQYFGPGTRLTVT.

The chain employs TRBV2 and TRBJ2-5; D is tentatively TRBD1 or TRBD2 (7 bases each). The CDR3 sequence is 16 residues long. Deletions cut 6 bases from V and 9 bases from J, with 26 bases between. Per the germline V gene, CDR1 is SNHLY and CDR2 is FYNNEI. CDR3 nucleotides: TGTGCCAGCAGACCGGACAGGCCGTCGACTAGCTGGGCCCAGTACTTC. Its protein is CASRPDRPSTSWAQYF.

The CDR3 DNA is TGTGCCAGCAGTGATCACGAAACCGGGGAGCTGTTTTTT. It is translated as CASSDHETGELFF. The chain links TRBV6-4 to TRBJ2-2; D remains unclear. Germline CDR1 MRHNA, CDR2 SNTAGT. V lost 3 bases to trimming and J lost 5 bases, with 7 bases between them. The CDR3 has 13 residues.

This clone was seen a single time. The chain couples TRBV9 to TRBJ2-5; weak D call: TRBD2 (7 bases). Germline V gives CDR1 SGDLS, CDR2 YYNGEE. The CDR3 contains 13 residues. V lost 3 bases to trimming and J lost 5 bases, with 11 bases between them. CDR3 DNA: TGTGCCAGCAGCGGCGGGGGCCGGGAGACCCAGTACTTC. Residues: CASSGGGRETQYF.

This clone was detected once. J is TRBJ2-2 and V is TRBV6-6; possible D gene TRBD2, 6 bases. Germline V gene sequence: CDR1 MNHNY, CDR2 SVGAGI (reference sequence). V gave up 2 bases and J gave up 6 bases, with 13 bases separating them. This CDR3 has 15 amino acids. CDR3 residues: CASSYLRRRAGELFF. CDR3 coding DNA: TGTGCCAGCAGTTACCTGAGGAGGAGGGCCGGGGAGCTGTTTTTT.

The chain is built from TRBV19 and TRBJ2-1; 8 bases map to TRBD2. Trimming cost V 0 bases and J 3 bases; bases outside gene matches: 7. The germline gives CDR1 LNHDA, CDR2 SQIVND (reference sequence). CDR3 length equals 17 residues. The CDR3, as DNA: TGTGCCAGTAGTATAGATATACCGGGAGGGTACTACAATGAGCAGTTCTTC. Translation: CASSIDIPGGYYNEQFF.

The V gene is TRBV4-1, the J gene TRBJ2-5, with D hard to call. Judging by the DNA end, TRBJ2-7 fits better; the J call may be wrong. Looked up from germline, CDR1 is MGHRA and CDR2 is YSYEKL. The CDR3 consists of 14 residues. Here the CDR3 DNA reads TGCGCCAGCAGCCAACTCGGCGAGGCCTACGAGCAGTACTTC. Translated: CASSQLGEAYEQYF.

CDR3 sequence (DNA): TGTGCCAGCAGCTTAGGGGCCCAAGAGACCCAGTACTTC. Its protein is CASSLGAQETQYF. This rearrangement joins TRBV11-2 to TRBJ2-5; D is unresolved. This CDR3 contains 13 residues. Germline-derived CDR1 and CDR2 are SGHAT and FQNNGV. The germline V and J ends were trimmed by 1 base and 1 base, with 4 bases remaining between them.

This sequence joins TRBV18 and TRBJ1-4; D call uncertain. Germline CDR1 reads KGHSH; CDR2 reads LQKENI. The CDR3 covers 14 residues. Trimming left V 2 bases short and J 4 bases short, with 8 bases between. This chain's CDR3 is CASSPASSNEKLFF. The CDR3, as DNA: TGTGCCAGCTCACCAGCCAGTAGTAATGAAAAACTGTTTTTT. Full variable domain (missing parts from reference TRBV18 and TRBJ1-4): NAGVMQNPRHLVRRRGQEARLRCSPMKGHSHVYWYRQLPEEGLKFMVYLQKENIIDESGMPKERFSAEFPKEGPSILRIQQVVRGDSAAYFCASSPASSNEKLFFGSGTQLSVL.

The chain links TRBV7-9 to TRBJ1-1; D is perhaps TRBD1 (6 bases). Germline CDR1 SEHNR, CDR2 FQNEAQ (reference sequence). Trimming removed 5 bases from V and 6 bases from J, with 22 bases in between. The CDR3 has 16 amino acids. The CDR3 DNA reads as TGTGCCAGCAGCCCACGAGGGGGGGGCGGGGAGGCTGAAGCTTTCTTT. It encodes CASSPRGGGGEAEAFF.

V is TRBV2 and J is TRBJ1-5; D call uncertain. The germline V gene has CDR1 SNHLY and CDR2 FYNNEI. This CDR3 is built from 14 residues. V shed 5 bases and J shed 11 bases, with 19 bases lying between them. The DNA for the CDR3 is TGTGCCAGCAGTTGGACGGGTGGTGGAGAGGCCCAGCATTTT. Its translation is CASSWTGGGEAQHF. The full variable domain, completed using reference TRBV2 and TRBJ1-5, is EPEVTQTPSHQVTQMGQEVILRCVPISNHLYFYWYRQILGQKVEFLVSFYNNEISEKSEIFDDQFSVERPDGSNFTLKIRSTKLEDSAMYFCASSWTGGGEAQHFGDGTRLSIL.

This chain connects TRBV5-1 to TRBJ2-1; 7 bases match TRBD2. The ends lost 2 bases at V and 2 bases at J; junction bases unmatched: 7. There are 16 residues in the CDR3. In germline, CDR1 is SGHRS, CDR2 YFSETQ. The CDR3 DNA is TGCGCCAGCAGCTTATCGCTAGCGGACCCCTACAATGAGCAGTTCTTC. Its protein is CASSLSLADPYNEQFF.

The chain links TRBV25-1 to TRBJ2-2; maybe TRBD1 (5 bases). Germline lookup yields CDR1 MGHDK and CDR2 SYGVNS. V dropped 2 bases and J dropped 4 bases, with 14 bases sitting between them. The CDR3 covers 16 residues. The CDR3 here is CASSEGKGWATGELFF. The CDR3 DNA follows: TGTGCCAGCAGTGAAGGGAAGGGGTGGGCCACCGGGGAGCTGTTTTTT.

The chain joins TRBV28 to TRBJ1-1; TRBD1 is a possible D gene (6 bases). Germline CDR1 is MDHEN and CDR2 is SYDVKM. The V end was cut by 5 bases, the J end by 10 bases, with 20 bases between. The CDR3 has 14 residues. In nucleotides, the CDR3 is TGTGCCAGCAGTCGAACGGGGGCGCAAAGGCCAGCTTTCTTT. It codes for CASSRTGAQRPAFF.